The T cell receptor (beta chain) described here comes from a study of cytomegalovirus exposure and HLA in healthy donors. Study results and caveats: By a later analysis, the bulk of CMV-associated TCR beta chains appeared HLA-restricted.

About this clone: Its antigen is currently unknown.

Both 60 Vbeta primers and 13 Jbeta primers went into the PCR. The protocol was immunoSEQ multiplex PCR, while the TCRdb copy is restricted to in-frame clones and leaves out a portion. The repertoire consists of 150,000 to 200,000 clones, with around 88% occurring once and the leading ten covering about 0.9%. The CDR3 covers 15 residues. Germline CDR1 is SGHNT and CDR2 is YYREEE (reference sequence). J gave up 5 bases and V 4 bases, and 11 bases lay outside the gene matches. The rearrangement joins TRBV5-4 to TRBJ1-1; TRBD1 agrees at 7 bases. The clonotype comes from a young woman in good health and CMV-seronegative. The sample comprised PBMCs. CDR3 sequence: CASSPEQGTGTEAFF. The CDR3 DNA reads as TGTGCCAGCAGCCCAGAACAGGGGACTGGGACTGAAGCTTTCTTT.